Here is one T cell receptor beta chain with its context. The data are from a study of shared clonotypes between healthy human individuals. Assay: immunoSEQ multiplex PCR; the TCRdb copy retains only in-frame clones and omits some. The profile shows about 490,000 clones, roughly four fifths of them singletons. Per germline, CDR1 SNHLY and CDR2 FYNNEI. The CDR3 is made up of 13 amino acids. V was cut by 10 bases and J by 8 bases, with 17 bases left in between. This chain joins TRBV2 and TRBJ1-4; D is undetermined. The origin of this receptor is a woman aged 40 to 55 in good health. Some clones in this sample may be carry-over from other donors' samples. The material sequenced was PBMCs. CDR3 DNA: TGTGCCACGACGGGAGTTGTGGGGGAAAAACTGTTTTTT. This sequence encodes CATTGVVGEKLFF. Complete variable domain (other parts from reference TRBV2 and TRBJ1-4): EPEVTQTPSHQVTQMGQEVILRCVPISNHLYFYWYRQILGQKVEFLVSFYNNEISEKSEIFDDQFSVERPDGSNFTLKIRSTKLEDSAMYFCATTGVVGEKLFFGSGTQLSVL.